The next 18 T cell receptor beta chains were all read from a single sample in a study of cytomegalovirus exposure and HLA in healthy donors. The data were produced by immunoSEQ multiplex PCR, yet TCRdb's version contains in-frame clones alone and is incomplete. Of about 200,000 clones detected, around four fifths appear once; the ten largest clones hold 5.5% to 7%. The material sequenced was PBMCs. These receptors all stem from a woman between 18 and 29 years old in good health and CMV-seronegative.

This chain connects TRBV5-6 to TRBJ1-3; no firm D call. The CDR3 covers 16 residues. In germline, CDR1 is SGHDT, CDR2 YYEEEE. V was pared by 0 bases and J by 0 bases, with 10 bases between. CDR3 DNA: TGTGCCAGCAGCTTGGGGCAGGCTCTCTCTGGAAACACCATATATTTT. This gives the protein CASSLGQALSGNTIYF. The variable domain in full, with the rest retrieved from reference TRBV5-6 and TRBJ1-3, is DAGVTQSPTHLIKTRGQQVTLRCSPKSGHDTVSWYQQALGQGPQFIFQYYEEEERQRGNFPDRFSGHQFPNYSSELNVNALLLGDSALYLCASSLGQALSGNTIYFGEGSWLTVV.

This chain joins TRBV2 and TRBJ1-1; D not certain. From germline, CDR1 is SNHLY and CDR2 FYNNEI. V lost 6 bases, J lost 11 bases, and 16 bases lay in between. The length of the CDR3 is 12 residues. The CDR3 region has the DNA TGTGCCAGCAGGTCGGACGCCCCTGGGGCTTTCTTT. This translates into CASRSDAPGAFF.

This clone has a single count. The chain joins TRBV6-5 to TRBJ1-5; 8 bases map to TRBD1. The V gene's germline CDR1 is MNHEY and CDR2 SVGAGI. V was pared by 8 bases and J by 4 bases, with 10 bases of the junction left unmatched. CDR3 length: 15 amino acids. CDR3 amino acids: CASRAGTGGNQPQHF. For the CDR3, the DNA is TGTGCCAGCCGCGCAGGTACAGGGGGAAATCAGCCCCAGCATTTT.

The V call is TRBV4-1, the J call TRBJ2-1; 9 bases match TRBD2. CDR1 and CDR2 (germline): MGHRA, YSYEKL. The junction had 2 bases not matched to a gene; V was cut back by 2 bases and J by 3 bases. This CDR3 has 15 residues. The CDR3 coding sequence is TGCGCCAGCAGCCAACTAGCGGGGATCTACAATGAGCAGTTCTTC. This gives the protein CASSQLAGIYNEQFF.

The rearrangement uses TRBV11-2 and TRBJ1-5; no definite D call. Germline assignment: CDR1 SGHAT and CDR2 FQNNGV. The CDR3 is made up of 13 amino acids. Deletions cut 4 bases from V and 5 bases from J, with 9 bases between. The CDR3 DNA is TGTGCCAGCAGCTCGGATCACTATCAGCCCCAGCATTTT. Amino acid sequence: CASSSDHYQPQHF.

The rearrangement links TRBV6-1 to TRBJ2-1; perhaps TRBD1 as D (5 bases). V was shortened by 7 bases and J by 8 bases, with 21 bases between the two germline ends. CDR3 length equals 15 residues. Germline V gives CDR1 MNHNS, CDR2 SASEGT. Here the CDR3 reads CASTKTPGVGDEQFF. The CDR3, as DNA: TGTGCCAGCACGAAGACGCCCGGAGTAGGGGATGAGCAGTTCTTC.

V usage is TRBV6-6 and J usage is TRBJ1-2, with 7 bases that match TRBD1. V trimming: 0 bases; J trimming: 2 bases; junction bases outside the gene matches: 3. The germline gives CDR1 MNHNY, CDR2 SVGAGI (reference sequence). This CDR3 region has 15 residues. CDR3 loop: CASSYSGTANYGYTF. The CDR3 nucleotides are TGTGCCAGCAGTTACTCCGGGACAGCCAACTATGGCTACACCTTC.

The J gene is TRBJ1-1, the V gene TRBV10-1; D perhaps matches TRBD1 (6 bases). V was clipped by 8 bases and J by 6 bases, with 19 bases between them. The length of the CDR3 is 14 residues. CDR1 and CDR2 from the germline V gene are WNHNN and SYGVQD (reference sequence). CDR3 amino acids: CASSPQQGFAEAFF. The CDR3 bases are TGCGCCAGCTCTCCTCAACAGGGTTTCGCTGAAGCTTTCTTT.

This clone was detected once. The chain is built from TRBV6-4 and TRBJ1-5; a weak D match, TRBD1 (6 bases). V shed 7 bases and J shed 4 bases, with 14 bases lying between them. The CDR3 consists of 14 residues. From germline, CDR1 is MRHNA and CDR2 SNTAGT. CDR3 nucleotides: TGTGCCAGCAAAGGGGGGATGGGAAATCAGCCCCAGCATTTT. Translated, it gives CASKGGMGNQPQHF.

The chain links TRBV29-1 to TRBJ1-4, with TRBD1 identical over 9 bases. Germline CDR1 and CDR2: SQVTM and ANQGSEA. The CDR3 contains 13 residues. The J segment lost 6 bases and the V segment lost 4 bases, leaving 3 bases of the junction unmatched. The CDR3 sequence is CSVGQGVDEKLFF. The CDR3 coding sequence is TGCAGCGTTGGACAGGGGGTGGATGAAAAACTGTTTTTT.

The rearrangement links TRBV18 to TRBJ1-1; 7 nucleotides line up with TRBD1. Trimming cost V 4 bases and J 3 bases; bases outside gene matches: 2. This CDR3 has 13 residues. Germline V gene data show CDR1 as KGHSH and CDR2 as LQKENI. CDR3 DNA sequence: TGTGCCAGCTCACGACAGGGAGACACTGAAGCTTTCTTT. Protein sequence: CASSRQGDTEAFF.

A single count supports this clone. The V call is TRBV29-1, the J call TRBJ2-7, with 7 bases identical to TRBD1. The trim removed 6 bases at V and 1 base at J, leaving 3 bases unmatched. The CDR3 loop spans 12 amino acids. In germline, CDR1 is SQVTM, CDR2 ANQGSEA. The CDR3 protein is CSVPGQSYEQYF. CDR3 nucleotide sequence: TGCAGCGTCCCGGGACAGTCCTACGAGCAGTACTTC.

Written as DNA, the CDR3 is TGTGCCAGCATCCTCCTCTACGAGCAGTACTTC. It is translated as CASILLYEQYF. V gene TRBV6-1 combines with J gene TRBJ2-7, with D unclear. Germline assignment: CDR1 MNHNS and CDR2 SASEGT. The length of the CDR3 is 11 residues. Trimming took off 7 bases at V and 3 bases at J, with 7 bases between the two ends.

The chain links TRBV19 to TRBJ1-1; tentative D call: TRBD1 (5 bases). V dropped 5 bases and J dropped 0 bases, with 10 bases sitting between them. CDR1 LNHDA and CDR2 SQIVND come from the germline V gene (reference sequence). This CDR3 comprises 14 residues. CDR3: CASSDWGMNTEAFF. As DNA, the CDR3 is TGTGCCAGTAGTGATTGGGGGATGAACACTGAAGCTTTCTTT.

The chain employs TRBV27 and TRBJ1-1; TRBD1 aligns across 9 bases. The CDR3 is made up of 15 amino acids. The V and J ends lost 6 bases and 3 bases, in that order; junction bases with no gene match: 8. Germline assignment: CDR1 MNHEY and CDR2 SMNVEV (reference sequence). The CDR3 DNA is TGTGCCAGCAGACCACGACGGGACAGGGACACTGAAGCTTTCTTT. Protein: CASRPRRDRDTEAFF.

The J gene is TRBJ2-2, the V gene TRBV18, with 8 bases that match TRBD2. Germline-derived CDR1 and CDR2 are KGHSH and LQKENI. The CDR3 spans 16 residues. With 3 bases clipped from V and 0 bases from J, the junction kept 3 bases outside the gene matches. The CDR3 is CASSPPGGPNTGELFF. DNA for the CDR3: TGTGCCAGCTCACCGCCGGGGGGGCCGAACACCGGGGAGCTGTTTTTT.

The chain has TRBV15 and TRBJ2-7, with D perhaps matching TRBD1 or TRBD2 (5 bases each). V was trimmed by 7 bases and J by 3 bases, leaving 19 bases between them. The CDR3 sequence is 15 residues long. CDR1 is LNHNV and CDR2 is YYDKDF in the germline V gene (reference sequence). CDR3 residues: CATKTTGTDLYEQYF. The CDR3 DNA reads TGTGCCACCAAGACAACCGGGACGGACCTCTACGAGCAGTACTTC.

This clone appeared once. The rearrangement joins TRBV7-9 to TRBJ1-3; the match to TRBD1 covers 10 bases. The CDR3 runs to 15 residues. CDR1 is SEHNR, CDR2 FQNEAQ, per germline (reference sequence). J gave up 8 bases and V 2 bases, and 6 bases lay outside the gene matches. The CDR3 sequence: CASSLPGTGADTIYF. CDR3 DNA: TGTGCCAGCAGCTTACCCGGGACAGGGGCGGACACCATATATTTT.